This T cell receptor beta chain originates from a study of memory CD4+ T cells and cytomegalovirus serostatus. Method: immunoSEQ multiplex PCR; TCRdb's copy keeps in-frame clones and lacks some. This sample yields about 45,000 clones, of which around 80% are seen a single time; 1.5% to 2% belongs to the top ten. This CDR3 region has 16 residues. Germline values: CDR1 SNHLY, CDR2 FYNNEI. Single viable CD3+CD4+CD8-CD45RO+ cells were sorted as the memory CD4+ T cells. Material for sequencing was memory CD4+ T cells from blood. J is TRBJ2-5 and V is TRBV2; tentative D call: TRBD2 (5 bases). The DNA end is a closer match to TRBJ2-7, so the J assignment may be wrong. The sequence was obtained from an adult in good health and CMV-seronegative. CDR3 sequence reads: CASSEVPWGDSYEQYF. The DNA for the CDR3 is TGTGCCAGCAGTGAAGTACCCTGGGGAGACTCCTACGAGCAGTACTTC.